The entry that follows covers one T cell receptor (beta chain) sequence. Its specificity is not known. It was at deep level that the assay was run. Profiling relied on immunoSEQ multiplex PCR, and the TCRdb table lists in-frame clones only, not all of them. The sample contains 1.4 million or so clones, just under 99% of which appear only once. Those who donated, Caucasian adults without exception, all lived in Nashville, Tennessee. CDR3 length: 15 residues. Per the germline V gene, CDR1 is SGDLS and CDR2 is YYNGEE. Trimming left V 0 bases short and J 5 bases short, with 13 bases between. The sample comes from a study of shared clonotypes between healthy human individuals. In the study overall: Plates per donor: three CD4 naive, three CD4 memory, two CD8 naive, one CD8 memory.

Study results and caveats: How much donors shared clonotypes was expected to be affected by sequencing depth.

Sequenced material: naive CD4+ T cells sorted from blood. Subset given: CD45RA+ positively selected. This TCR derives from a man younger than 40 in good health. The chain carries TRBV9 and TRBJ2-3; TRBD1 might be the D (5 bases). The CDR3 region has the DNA TGTGCCAGCAGCGTAGACCCCCAGGGTATAGATACGCAGTATTTT. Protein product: CASSVDPQGIDTQYF.